The text below deals with one TCR beta chain. Coverage ceases 3 residues before the CDR3 finishes, and the germline J gene fills in the end. Germline lookup yields CDR1 LGHNA and CDR2 YNFKEQ. V shed 6 bases and J 2 bases; nucleotides not matched to a gene: 7. This CDR3 spans 15 amino acids. Clones were sequenced by immunoSEQ multiplex PCR, and TCRdb holds only the in-frame ones, with some missing. The sample has fewer than 35,000 clones, and its top ten clones hold 6.5% to 8%. The entry originates in a study of T cells in women clearing cervical HPV infection. This chain connects TRBV4-2 to TRBJ2-1, with 7 bases matching TRBD1. The sample taken for sequencing was blood buffy coat. This clonotype was sampled from a woman between 18 and 75 years old with a cervical HPV16 infection that either progressed to CIN3+ or cleared (not recorded which). Incomplete CDR3 DNA: TGTGCCAGCAGGACCTCAGGGGGAACCTACAATGAG. This sequence encodes CASRTSGGTYNE. The CDR3 in its entirety is CASRTSGGTYNEQFF.